This TCR beta chain comes out of a study of T cells in Graves' hyperthyroidism and ophthalmopathy. Ophthalmopathy patients had moderate-to-severe active disease, CAS ≥3, NOSPECS ≥4, and disease duration under 3 months. RNA transcripts yielded amplified TCR beta CDR3 regions. HTBI primers drove first-round RT-PCR of the TCR CDR3. TCRdb re-derived calls from the multiplex PCR reads in MiXCR, one entry per CDR3 protein. The profile covers about 640,000 distinct CDR3 sequences, with 20% appearing a single time and under 35% taken by the ten largest. The V segment lost 5 bases and the J segment 2 bases; nucleotides outside the gene matches: 9. Germline V gene data show CDR1 as SGHRS and CDR2 as YFSETQ. This CDR3 has 16 residues.

The specimen was blood. The J gene is TRBJ2-7, the V gene TRBV5-1, with TRBD2 matching 11 bases. The sequence came from a man under 40 with Graves' ophthalmopathy. CDR3 nucleotides: TGCGCCAGCAGAGGTCAGGGTAGCGGGAGGGCCTACGAGCAGTACTTC. Translation: CASRGQGSGRAYEQYF.